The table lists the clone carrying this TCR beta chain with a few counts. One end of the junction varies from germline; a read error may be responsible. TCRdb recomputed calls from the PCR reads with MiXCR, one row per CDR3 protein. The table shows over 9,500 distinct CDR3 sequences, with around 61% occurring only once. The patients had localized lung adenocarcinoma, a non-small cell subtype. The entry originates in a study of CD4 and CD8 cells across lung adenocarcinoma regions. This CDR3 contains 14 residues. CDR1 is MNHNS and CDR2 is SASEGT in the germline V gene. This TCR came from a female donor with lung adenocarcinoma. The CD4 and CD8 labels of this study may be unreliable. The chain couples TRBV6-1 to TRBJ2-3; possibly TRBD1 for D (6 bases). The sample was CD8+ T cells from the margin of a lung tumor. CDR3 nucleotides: TGTGCGGGCAGTGGGGGCCGTGACCCAGATACCCAGTATTTC. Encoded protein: CAGSGGRDPDTQYF.